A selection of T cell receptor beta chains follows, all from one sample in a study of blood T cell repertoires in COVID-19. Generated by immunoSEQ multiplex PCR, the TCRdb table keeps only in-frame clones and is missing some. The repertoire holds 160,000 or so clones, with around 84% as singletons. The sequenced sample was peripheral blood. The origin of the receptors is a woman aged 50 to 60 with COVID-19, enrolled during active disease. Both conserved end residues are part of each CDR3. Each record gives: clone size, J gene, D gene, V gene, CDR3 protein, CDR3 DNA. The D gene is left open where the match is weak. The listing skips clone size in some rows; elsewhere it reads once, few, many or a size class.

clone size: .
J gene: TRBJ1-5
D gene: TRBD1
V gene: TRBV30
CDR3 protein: CAWAGTGFNQPQHF
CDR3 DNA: TGTGCCTGGGCCGGGACAGGGTTCAATCAGCCCCAGCATTTT

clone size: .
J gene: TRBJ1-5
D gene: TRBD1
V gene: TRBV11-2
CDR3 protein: CASSPRQGRQPQHF
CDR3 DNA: TGTGCCAGCAGCCCAAGACAGGGGCGACAGCCCCAGCATTTT

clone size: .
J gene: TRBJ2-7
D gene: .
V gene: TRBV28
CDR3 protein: CASSLATGRSSYEQYF
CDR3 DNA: TGTGCCAGCAGTTTAGCGACAGGGAGGAGCTCCTACGAGCAGTACTTC

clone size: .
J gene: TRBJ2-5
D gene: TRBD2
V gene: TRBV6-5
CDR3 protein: CASSYPAGGRETQYF
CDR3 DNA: TGTGCCAGCAGTTACCCTGCGGGGGGGCGAGAGACCCAGTACTTC

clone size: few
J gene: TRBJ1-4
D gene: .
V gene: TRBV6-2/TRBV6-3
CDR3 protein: CASSPAEDKATNEKLFF
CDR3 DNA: TGTGCCAGCAGCCCCGCCGAGGACAAAGCAACTAATGAAAAACTGTTTTTT

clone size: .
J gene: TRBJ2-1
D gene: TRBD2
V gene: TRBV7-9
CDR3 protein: CATPGGGAFNEQFF
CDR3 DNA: TGTGCCACGCCCGGCGGGGGGGCCTTCAATGAGCAGTTCTTC

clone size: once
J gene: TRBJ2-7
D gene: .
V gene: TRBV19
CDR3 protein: CASTGQEGTYEQYF
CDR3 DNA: TGTGCCAGTACAGGGCAGGAAGGAACCTACGAGCAGTACTTC

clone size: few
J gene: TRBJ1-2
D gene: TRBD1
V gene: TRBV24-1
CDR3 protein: CATSDSGQGRYGYTF
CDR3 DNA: TGTGCCACCAGTGATTCGGGACAGGGTAGATATGGCTACACCTTC

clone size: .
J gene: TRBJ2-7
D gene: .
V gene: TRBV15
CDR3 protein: CATRREPGTPAYEQYF
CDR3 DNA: TGTGCCACCCGACGAGAACCCGGGACACCCGCCTACGAGCAGTACTTC

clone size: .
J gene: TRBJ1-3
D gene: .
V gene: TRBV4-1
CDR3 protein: CASSQQGPFSGNTIYF
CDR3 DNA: TGCGCCAGCAGCCAGCAGGGGCCTTTCTCTGGAAACACCATATATTTT

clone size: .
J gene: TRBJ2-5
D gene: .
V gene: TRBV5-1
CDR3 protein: CASRGTQPQETQYF
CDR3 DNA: TGCGCCAGCAGGGGCACTCAACCGCAAGAGACCCAGTACTTC

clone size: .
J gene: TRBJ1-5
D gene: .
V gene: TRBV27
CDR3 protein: CASSGRSNQPQHF
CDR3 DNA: TGTGCCAGCAGTGGGAGGAGCAATCAGCCCCAGCATTTT

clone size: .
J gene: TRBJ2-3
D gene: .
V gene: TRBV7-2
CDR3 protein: CASSLSSSTDTQYF
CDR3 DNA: TGTGCCAGCAGCTTATCGTCTAGCACAGATACGCAGTATTTT

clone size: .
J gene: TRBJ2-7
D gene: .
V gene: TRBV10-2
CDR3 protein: CASSHSRTYEQYF
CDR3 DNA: TGCGCCAGCAGTCACAGTCGAACCTACGAGCAGTACTTC

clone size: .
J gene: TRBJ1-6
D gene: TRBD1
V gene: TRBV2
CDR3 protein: CASSDRTGRDNSPLHF
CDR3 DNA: TGTGCCAGCAGTGACAGGACAGGGAGGGATAATTCACCCCTCCACTTT

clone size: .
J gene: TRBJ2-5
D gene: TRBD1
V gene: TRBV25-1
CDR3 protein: CASSEPRQGRETQYF
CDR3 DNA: TGTGCCAGCAGTGAACCCCGACAGGGGAGGGAGACCCAGTACTTC

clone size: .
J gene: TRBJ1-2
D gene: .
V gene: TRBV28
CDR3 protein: CASSLRGADYGYTF
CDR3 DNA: TGTGCCAGCAGTTTACGGGGGGCTGACTATGGCTACACCTTC

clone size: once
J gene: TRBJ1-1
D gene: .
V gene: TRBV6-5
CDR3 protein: CASIRGGAGTEAFF
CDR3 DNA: TGTGCCAGCATAAGAGGGGGGGCCGGGACTGAAGCTTTCTTT

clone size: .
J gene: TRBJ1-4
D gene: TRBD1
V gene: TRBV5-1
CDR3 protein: CASSLGGTGKLFF
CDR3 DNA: TGCGCCAGCAGCTTGGGGGGGACAGGGAAACTGTTTTTT

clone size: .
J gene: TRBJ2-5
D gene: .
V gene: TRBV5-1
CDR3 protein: CASSLGAAGSPVREKTQYF
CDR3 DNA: TGCGCCAGCAGCTTGGGTGCTGCGGGGAGCCCCGTGAGGGAAAAGACCCAGTACTTC

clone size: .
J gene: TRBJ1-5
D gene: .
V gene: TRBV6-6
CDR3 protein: CASSYQEGNQPQHF
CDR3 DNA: TGTGCCAGCAGTTATCAGGAGGGCAATCAGCCCCAGCATTTT

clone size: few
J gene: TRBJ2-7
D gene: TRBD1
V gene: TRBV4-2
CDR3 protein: CASSPGTGGYEQYF
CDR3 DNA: TGTGCCAGCAGTCCCGGGACAGGGGGTTACGAGCAGTACTTC

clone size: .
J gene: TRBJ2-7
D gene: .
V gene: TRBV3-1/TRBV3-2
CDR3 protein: CASSQLSSYEQYF
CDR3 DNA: TGTGCCAGCAGCCAATTGAGCTCCTACGAGCAGTACTTC

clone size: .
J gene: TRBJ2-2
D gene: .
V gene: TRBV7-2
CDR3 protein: CASSLGPIKGQGGELFF
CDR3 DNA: TGTGCCAGCAGCTTAGGACCCATAAAGGGGCAGGGCGGGGAGCTGTTTTTT

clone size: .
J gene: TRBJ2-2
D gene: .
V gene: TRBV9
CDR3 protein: CASTGDSNTGELFF
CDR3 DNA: TGTGCCAGCACTGGGGACTCCAACACCGGGGAGCTGTTTTTT

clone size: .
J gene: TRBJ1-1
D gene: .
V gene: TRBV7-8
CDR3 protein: CASSPRVSTEAFF
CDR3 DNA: TGTGCCAGCAGCCCCAGGGTGAGCACTGAAGCTTTCTTT

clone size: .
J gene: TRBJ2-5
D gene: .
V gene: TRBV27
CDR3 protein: CASSDSQSGYQETQYF
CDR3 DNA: TGTGCCAGCAGTGATTCCCAATCGGGTTACCAAGAGACCCAGTACTTC

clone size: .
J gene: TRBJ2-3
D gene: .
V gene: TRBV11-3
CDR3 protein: CASSPPFRVTDTQYF
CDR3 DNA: TGTGCCAGCAGCCCCCCCTTTCGGGTCACAGATACGCAGTATTTT

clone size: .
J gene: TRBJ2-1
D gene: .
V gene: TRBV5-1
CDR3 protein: CASSLDHNYNEQFF
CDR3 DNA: TGCGCCAGCAGCTTGGATCACAACTACAATGAGCAGTTCTTC

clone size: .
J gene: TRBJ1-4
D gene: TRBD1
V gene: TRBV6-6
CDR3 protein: CASSSGQGEKLFF
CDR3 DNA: TGTGCCAGCAGTTCCGGACAGGGGGAAAAACTGTTTTTT

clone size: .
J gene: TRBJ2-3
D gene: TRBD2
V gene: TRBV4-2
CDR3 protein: CASSQGETSGPYTDTQYF
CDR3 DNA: TGTGCCAGCAGCCAAGGTGAGACTAGCGGCCCTTACACAGATACGCAGTATTTT

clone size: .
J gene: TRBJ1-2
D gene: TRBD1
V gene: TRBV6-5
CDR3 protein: CASSSPQGAYYGYTF
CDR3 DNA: TGTGCCAGCAGTTCACCACAGGGGGCTTACTATGGCTACACCTTC

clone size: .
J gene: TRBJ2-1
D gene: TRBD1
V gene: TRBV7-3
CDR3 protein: CASSTTGGPYNEQFF
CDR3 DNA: TGTGCCAGCAGCACGACAGGGGGTCCCTACAATGAGCAGTTCTTC

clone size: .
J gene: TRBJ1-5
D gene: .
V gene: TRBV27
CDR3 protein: CASSQTGSNQPQHF
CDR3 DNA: TGTGCCAGCAGTCAGACAGGAAGCAATCAGCCCCAGCATTTT

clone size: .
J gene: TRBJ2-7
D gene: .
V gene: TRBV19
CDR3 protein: CASSIQGPAYEQYF
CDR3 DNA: TGTGCCAGTAGTATCCAGGGGCCAGCCTACGAGCAGTACTTC

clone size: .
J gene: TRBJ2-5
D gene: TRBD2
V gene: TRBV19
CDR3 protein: CASSGTSGETQYF
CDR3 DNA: TGTGCCAGTAGTGGGACTAGTGGGGAGACCCAGTACTTC

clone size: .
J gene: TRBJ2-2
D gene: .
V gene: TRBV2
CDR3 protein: CASSVTGLNTGELFF
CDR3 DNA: TGTGCCAGCAGTGTCACCGGGTTGAACACCGGGGAGCTGTTTTTT

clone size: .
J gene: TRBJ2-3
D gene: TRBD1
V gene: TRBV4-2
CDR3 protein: CASSQDLGQGIRTDTQYF
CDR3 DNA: TGTGCCAGCAGCCAAGATTTAGGACAGGGGATTCGCACAGATACGCAGTATTTT

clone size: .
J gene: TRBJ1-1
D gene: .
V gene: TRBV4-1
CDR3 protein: CASSQDRGSEAFF
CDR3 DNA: TGCGCCAGCAGCCAAGATAGGGGGAGTGAAGCTTTCTTT

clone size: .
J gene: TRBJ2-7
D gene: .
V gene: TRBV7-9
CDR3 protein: CASSFATSPYLTDEQYF
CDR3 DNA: TGTGCCAGCAGCTTCGCGACTAGTCCCTACCTTACCGACGAGCAGTACTTC

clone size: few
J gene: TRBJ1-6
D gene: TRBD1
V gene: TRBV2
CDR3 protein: CASSEWTGVGSPLHF
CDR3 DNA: TGTGCCAGCAGTGAGTGGACAGGGGTAGGATCACCCCTCCACTTT

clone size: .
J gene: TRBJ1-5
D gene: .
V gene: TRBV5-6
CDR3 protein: CASSPGWSNQPQHF
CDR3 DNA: TGTGCCAGCAGCCCAGGGTGGAGCAATCAGCCCCAGCATTTT

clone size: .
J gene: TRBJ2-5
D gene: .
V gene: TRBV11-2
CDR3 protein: CASSLGEKETQYF
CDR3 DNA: TGTGCCAGCAGCTTAGGGGAGAAAGAGACCCAGTACTTC

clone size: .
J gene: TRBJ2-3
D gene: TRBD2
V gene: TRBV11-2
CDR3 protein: CASSFDSLAPSGGDTQYF
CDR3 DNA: TGTGCCAGCAGCTTCGACAGCTTAGCGCCTAGCGGGGGAGATACGCAGTATTTT

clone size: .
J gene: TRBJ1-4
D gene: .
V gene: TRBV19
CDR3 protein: CASKKGDINEKLFF
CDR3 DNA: TGTGCCAGTAAGAAGGGGGACATTAATGAAAAACTGTTTTTT